This passage covers 5 T cell receptor beta chains from one sample sequenced in a study of T-cell memory formation after mild COVID-19. TCRdb re-derived calls from the 5' RACE reads in MiXCR, one entry per CDR3 protein. The sample consists of around 200,000 distinct CDR3 sequences, 25% to 35% of them appearing once. The sample comprised PBMCs or a T cell subset sorted from them (not recorded which). The receptors originated from an adult woman who had mild COVID-19 (a few samples of this study predate the infection). Cell type and time point are not known.

Here the CDR3 reads CASSQDGGLSNEKLFF. For the CDR3, the DNA is TGCGCCAGCAGCCAAGATGGAGGGTTGTCGAATGAAAAACTGTTTTTT. This chain joins TRBV4-1 and TRBJ1-4; D gene unclear. The germline V gene encodes CDR1 MGHRA and CDR2 YSYEKL. The germline V and J ends were trimmed by 0 bases and 5 bases, with 13 bases remaining between them. The CDR3 covers 16 residues.

This clonotype was observed a few times. The V and J genes are TRBV6-6 and TRBJ2-4; 7 positions match TRBD1. The CDR3 loop spans 13 amino acids. Germline assignment: CDR1 MNHNY and CDR2 SVGAGI (reference sequence). Trimming cost V 5 bases and J 9 bases; bases outside gene matches: 7. This CDR3 is CASSDRDSAIQYF. CDR3 bases: TGTGCCAGCAGTGACAGGGATTCCGCCATTCAGTACTTC.

This chain uses TRBV7-2 with TRBJ2-1, with 12 nucleotides matching TRBD1. Germline CDR1 and CDR2: SGHTA and FQGNSA. J was trimmed by 6 bases and V by 1 base; bases with no gene match: 4. This CDR3 has 16 amino acids. CDR3 protein: CASSLDGTGGFNEQFF. The CDR3, as DNA: TGTGCCAGCAGCTTAGATGGGACAGGGGGCTTCAATGAGCAGTTCTTC.

This rearrangement joins TRBV4-1 to TRBJ2-2; TRBD1 is a possible D gene (6 bases). V lost 0 bases to trimming and J lost 6 bases, with 11 bases between them. This CDR3 has 15 amino acids. Looked up from germline, CDR1 is MGHRA and CDR2 is YSYEKL. CDR3 residues: CASSQEPQGSGELFF. The CDR3 nucleotides read TGCGCCAGCAGCCAAGAACCCCAGGGGTCCGGGGAGCTGTTTTTT.

The CDR3 is CASSERGFGYGYTF. In nucleotides, the CDR3 is TGTGCCAGCAGTGAGAGGGGGTTTGGCTATGGCTACACCTTC. The chain carries TRBV6-1 and TRBJ1-2; possible D gene TRBD1, 6 bases. The CDR3 runs to 14 residues. Germline assignment: CDR1 MNHNS and CDR2 SASEGT. The V end was cut by 3 bases, the J end by 4 bases, with 12 bases between.